This T cell receptor (beta chain) was sequenced during a study of shared clonotypes between healthy human individuals. Turning to the study itself: The study drew on a couple of women and a few men aged 18 to 49 as donors. Donors had three CD4 naive, three CD4 memory, two CD8 naive and one CD8 memory plate apiece.

This CDR3 spans 12 amino acids. The germline gives CDR1 SQVTM, CDR2 ANQGSEA. The V end was cut by 4 bases, the J end by 6 bases, with 12 bases between. Sequencing was performed with immunoSEQ multiplex PCR; in TCRdb, only in-frame clones are kept and a portion is missing. This sample has 900,000 to 1,200,000 clones, with around 78% found just once. The receptor was derived from a man aged 18 to 35 in good health. Some clones in this sample may be carry-over from other donors' samples. The V and J genes are TRBV29-1 and TRBJ1-2; D ambiguous. Specimen: memory CD4+ T cells from PBMCs. Subset in this sample: CD45RA-negative fraction. CDR3 residues: CSVVEGVDGYTF. CDR3 DNA sequence: TGCAGCGTTGTGGAGGGTGTGGATGGCTACACCTTC.